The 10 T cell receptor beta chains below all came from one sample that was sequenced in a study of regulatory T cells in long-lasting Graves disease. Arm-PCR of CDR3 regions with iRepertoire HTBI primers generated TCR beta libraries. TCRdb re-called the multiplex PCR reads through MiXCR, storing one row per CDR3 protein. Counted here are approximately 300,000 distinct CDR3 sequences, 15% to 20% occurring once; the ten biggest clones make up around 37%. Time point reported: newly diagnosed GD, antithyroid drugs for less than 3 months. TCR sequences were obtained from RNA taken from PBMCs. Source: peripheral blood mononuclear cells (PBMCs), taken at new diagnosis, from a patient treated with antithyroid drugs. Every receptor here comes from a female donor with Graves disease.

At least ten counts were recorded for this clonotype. In DNA, the CDR3 is TGCAGCGTTGACAGGAACTATGGCTACACCTTC. Translating gives CSVDRNYGYTF. The chain joins TRBV29-1 to TRBJ1-2; D unclear. V lost 3 bases to trimming and J lost 2 bases, with 4 bases between them. This CDR3 has 11 residues. Germline CDR1 SQVTM, CDR2 ANQGSEA.

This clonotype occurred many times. The CDR3 sequence is CSVRGPSSYNEQFF. DNA for the CDR3: TGCAGCGTTCGCGGACCAAGCTCCTACAATGAGCAGTTCTTC. The chain couples TRBV29-1 to TRBJ2-1, with no clear D. The germline gives CDR1 SQVTM, CDR2 ANQGSEA. This CDR3 has 14 residues. The V and J ends lost 5 bases and 0 bases respectively, with 11 bases between them.

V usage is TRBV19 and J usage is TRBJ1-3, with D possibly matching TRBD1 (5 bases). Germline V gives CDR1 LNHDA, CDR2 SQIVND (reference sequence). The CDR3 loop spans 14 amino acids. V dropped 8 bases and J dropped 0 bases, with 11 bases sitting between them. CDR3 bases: TGTGCCAGTGCGAGAGGGGACTCTGGAAACACCATATATTTT. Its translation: CASARGDSGNTIYF.

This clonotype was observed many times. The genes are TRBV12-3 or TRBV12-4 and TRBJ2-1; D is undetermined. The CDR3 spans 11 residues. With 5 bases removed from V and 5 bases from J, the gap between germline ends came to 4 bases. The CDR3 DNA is TGTGCCAGCAGTGCGAACAATGAGCAGTTCTTC. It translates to CASSANNEQFF.

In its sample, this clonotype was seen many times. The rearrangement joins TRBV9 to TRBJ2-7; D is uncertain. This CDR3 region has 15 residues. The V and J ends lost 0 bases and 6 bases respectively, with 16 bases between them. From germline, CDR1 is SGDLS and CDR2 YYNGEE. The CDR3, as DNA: TGTGCCAGCAGCGTAGGAGAGGTCCTCTCTACCGAGCAGTACTTC. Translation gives CASSVGEVLSTEQYF. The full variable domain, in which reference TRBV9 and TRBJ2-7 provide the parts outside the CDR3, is DSGVTQTPKHLITATGQRVTLRCSPRSGDLSVYWYQQSLDQGLQFLIQYYNGEERAKGNILERFSAQQFPDLHSELNLSSLELGDSALYFCASSVGEVLSTEQYFGPGTRLTVT.

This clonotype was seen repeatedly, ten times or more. The CDR3 loop is CATRQTSGSSYNEQFF. The CDR3 DNA follows: TGTGCCACCCGACAAACTAGCGGGAGCTCCTACAATGAGCAGTTCTTC. V usage is TRBV6-2 or TRBV6-3 and J usage is TRBJ2-1, with 11 bases fitting TRBD2. This CDR3 is 16 amino acids long. J lost 0 bases, V lost 10 bases, and 8 bases had no gene match. Looked up from germline, CDR1 is MNHEY and CDR2 is SVGEGT.

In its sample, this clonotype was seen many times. CDR3 residues: CASCIAGGSYEQYF. The CDR3 coding sequence is TGTGCCAGCTGCATAGCGGGAGGGTCCTACGAGCAGTACTTC. The V call is TRBV6-1, the J call TRBJ2-7, with 11 bases that match TRBD2. Unmatched junction bases numbered 4, after V lost 8 bases and J lost 1 base. There are 14 residues in the CDR3. Germline-derived CDR1 and CDR2 are MNHNS and SASEGT.

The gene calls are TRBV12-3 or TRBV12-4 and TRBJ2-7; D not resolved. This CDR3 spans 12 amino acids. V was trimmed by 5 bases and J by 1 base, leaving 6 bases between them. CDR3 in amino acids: CASSAKSYEQYF. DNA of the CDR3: TGTGCCAGCAGTGCCAAGTCCTACGAGCAGTACTTC.

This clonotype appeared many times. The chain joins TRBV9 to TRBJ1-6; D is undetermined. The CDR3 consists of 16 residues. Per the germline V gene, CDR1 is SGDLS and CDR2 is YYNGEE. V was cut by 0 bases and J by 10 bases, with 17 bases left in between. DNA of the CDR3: TGTGCCAGCAGCGTAGACCCGAAGCCGAGAGGATCACCCCTCCACTTT. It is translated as CASSVDPKPRGSPLHF.

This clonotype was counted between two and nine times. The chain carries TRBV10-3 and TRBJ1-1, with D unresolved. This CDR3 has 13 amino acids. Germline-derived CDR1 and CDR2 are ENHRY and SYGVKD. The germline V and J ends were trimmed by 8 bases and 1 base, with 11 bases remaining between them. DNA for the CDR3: TGTGCCATCCACTCCAGTAAGAACACTGAAGCTTTCTTT. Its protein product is CAIHSSKNTEAFF.